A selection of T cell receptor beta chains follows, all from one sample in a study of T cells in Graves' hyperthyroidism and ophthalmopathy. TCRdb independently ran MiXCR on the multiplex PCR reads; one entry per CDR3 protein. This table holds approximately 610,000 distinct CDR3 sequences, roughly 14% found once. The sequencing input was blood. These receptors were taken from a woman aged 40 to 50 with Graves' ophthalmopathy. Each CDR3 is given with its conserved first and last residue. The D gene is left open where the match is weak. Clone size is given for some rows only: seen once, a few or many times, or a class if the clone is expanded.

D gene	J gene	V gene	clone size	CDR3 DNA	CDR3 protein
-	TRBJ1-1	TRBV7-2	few	TGTGCCAGCAGCTGGGGGATGGGGTCCGGGACTGAAGCTTTCTTT	CASSWGMGSGTEAFF
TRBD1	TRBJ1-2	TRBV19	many	TGTGCCAGTACTAACAGGGGGGGCTATGGCTACACCTTC	CASTNRGGYGYTF
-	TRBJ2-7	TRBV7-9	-	TGTGCCAGCAGCTTCGTGTCGGGGAGTCCCTACGAGCAGTACTTC	CASSFVSGSPYEQYF
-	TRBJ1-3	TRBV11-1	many	TGTGCCAGCAGCCGTTCCTCTGGAAACACCATATATTTT	CASSRSSGNTIYF
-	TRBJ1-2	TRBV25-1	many	TGTGCCAGCAGCCCGGACGGACCTAACTATGGCTACACCTTC	CASSPDGPNYGYTF
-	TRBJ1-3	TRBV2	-	TGTGCCAGCGTAACGGGGACCTCTGGAAACACCATATATTTT	CASVTGTSGNTIYF
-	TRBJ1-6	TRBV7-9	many	TGTGCCAGCACCTCGGCAGGGTTTGGGGTTTATAATTCACCCCTCCACTTT	CASTSAGFGVYNSPLHF
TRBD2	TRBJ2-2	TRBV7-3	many	TGTGCCAGCAGCTCCTTCGGGACTAGCGGGAGGGCCACCGGGGAGCTGTTTTTT	CASSSFGTSGRATGELFF
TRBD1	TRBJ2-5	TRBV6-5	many	TGTGCCAGCAGTTACTCCGGCAGGGGGACAGAGACCCAGTACTTC	CASSYSGRGTETQYF
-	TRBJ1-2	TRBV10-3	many	TGTGCCATCAGTGAGTCGGCCCAGGGGACTTATGGCTACACCTTC	CAISESAQGTYGYTF
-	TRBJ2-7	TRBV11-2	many	TGTGCCAGCAGCTCCCATAGGATCACCTACGAGCAGTACTTC	CASSSHRITYEQYF
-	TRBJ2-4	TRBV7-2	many	TGTGCCAGCAGCTTAGCTGGAGGGTCAGAAGGAAACATTCAGTACTTC	CASSLAGGSEGNIQYF
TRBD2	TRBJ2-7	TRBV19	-	TGTGCCAGTAGTATAGGGCTAGCGGGAGTTTACGAGCAGTACTTC	CASSIGLAGVYEQYF
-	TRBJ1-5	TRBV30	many	TGTGCCTGGAACGTAGGACATTTGGGTCAGCCCCAGCATTTT	CAWNVGHLGQPQHF
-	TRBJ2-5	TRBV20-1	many	TGCAGTGCTAGACGGGGACGGAACCAAGAGACCCAGTACTTC	CSARRGRNQETQYF
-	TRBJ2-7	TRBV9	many	TGTGCCAGCAGCGTAGCCCCTAGCCCCGGGCCCTACGAGCAGTACTTC	CASSVAPSPGPYEQYF